This T cell receptor (beta chain) was identified in a study of beta chain features in type 1 diabetes. General study findings and limits: Using cDNA template may skew counts toward highly expressing activated cells. There were fewer insertions and more deletions at the VDJ junctions of type 1 diabetes patients.

Every bit of the isolated RNA underwent reverse transcription, so sequencing read expressed TCRB transcripts. TCRdb's table, derived via immunoSEQ multiplex PCR, lists solely in-frame clones and lacks some. Here the sample spans 900,000 or so clones, 17% being singletons. A remark on this clone: What it binds is unknown.

Based on CD45RO/CCR7/CD25/CD127/CD95/CD27, CD4+ regulatory, stem cell-like memory, naive and central memory cells were sorted. Each sorted fraction was over 98% pure. Trimming removed 1 base from V and 7 bases from J; junction bases left unmatched: 12. Germline V gene data show CDR1 as MGHDK and CDR2 as SYGVNS. The CDR3 runs to 16 residues. The origin of this receptor is a woman aged 18-35 years in good health. The genes are TRBV25-1 and TRBJ2-7; 8 bases map to TRBD1. The source material was naive CD4+ T cells from blood. The CDR3 DNA sequence: TGTGCCAGCAGTGAATGGAGCGACAGGGGAAGGGGAGAGCAGTACTTC. Its translation is CASSEWSDRGRGEQYF.